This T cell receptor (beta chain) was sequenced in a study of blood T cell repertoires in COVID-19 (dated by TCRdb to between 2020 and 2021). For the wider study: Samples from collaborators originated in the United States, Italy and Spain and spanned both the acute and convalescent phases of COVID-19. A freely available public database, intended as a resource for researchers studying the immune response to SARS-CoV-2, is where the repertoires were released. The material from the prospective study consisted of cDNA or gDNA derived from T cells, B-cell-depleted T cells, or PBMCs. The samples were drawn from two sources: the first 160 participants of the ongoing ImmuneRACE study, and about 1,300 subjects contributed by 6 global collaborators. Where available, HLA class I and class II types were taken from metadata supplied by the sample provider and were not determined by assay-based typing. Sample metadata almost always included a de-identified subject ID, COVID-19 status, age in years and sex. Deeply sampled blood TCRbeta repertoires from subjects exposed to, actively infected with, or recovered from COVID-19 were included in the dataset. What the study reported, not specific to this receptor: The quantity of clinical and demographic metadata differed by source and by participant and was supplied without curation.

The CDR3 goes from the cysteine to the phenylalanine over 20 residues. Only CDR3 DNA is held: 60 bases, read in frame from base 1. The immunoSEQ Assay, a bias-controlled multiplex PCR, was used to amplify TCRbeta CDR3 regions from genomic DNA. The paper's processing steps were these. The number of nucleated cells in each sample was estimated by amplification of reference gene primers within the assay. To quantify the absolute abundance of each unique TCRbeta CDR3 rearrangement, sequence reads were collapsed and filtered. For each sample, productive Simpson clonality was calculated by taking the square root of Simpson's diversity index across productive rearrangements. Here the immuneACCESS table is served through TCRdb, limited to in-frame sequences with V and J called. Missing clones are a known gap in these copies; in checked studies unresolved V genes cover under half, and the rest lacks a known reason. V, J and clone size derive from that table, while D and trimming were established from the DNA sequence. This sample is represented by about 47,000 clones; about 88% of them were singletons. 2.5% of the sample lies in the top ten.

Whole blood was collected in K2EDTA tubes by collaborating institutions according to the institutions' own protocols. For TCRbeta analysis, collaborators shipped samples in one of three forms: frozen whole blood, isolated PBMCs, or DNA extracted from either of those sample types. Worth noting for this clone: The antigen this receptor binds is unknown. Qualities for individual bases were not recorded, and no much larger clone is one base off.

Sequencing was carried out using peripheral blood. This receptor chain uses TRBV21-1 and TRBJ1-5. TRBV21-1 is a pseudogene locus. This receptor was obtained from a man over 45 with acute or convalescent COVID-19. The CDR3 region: CASSKPSFEGRRIGNQPQHF. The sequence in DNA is TGTGCCAGCAGCAAACCCTCCTTTGAAGGGAGACGTATAGGTAATCAGCCCCAGCATTTT.